This T cell receptor (beta chain) is from a study of T cell responses to AZD1222 COVID-19 vaccine. Study-level results: Among spike-specific TCRs, nearly half reportedly target unmutated variant regions. The number of AZD1222 recipients seropositive at baseline was only five to seven. It should be noted that donors were predominantly white British and more often female, and clonal diversity was possibly underestimated. Among vaccine-associated CD4 TCRs, coverage spanned spike, with dominance at 160-218 and 743-854.

Worth noting for this clone: The antigen is unknown.

The repertoire was sequenced with immunoSEQ multiplex PCR; TCRdb's copy has only in-frame clones and lacks some. The sample lists around 150,000 clones; about 95% were seen once. The CDR3 extends over 15 amino acids. With 2 bases removed from V and 1 base from J, the gap between germline ends came to 10 bases. CDR1 and CDR2 (germline): SGHTS, YDEGEE. The sample here was peripheral blood, taken on day 0 of AZD1222 vaccination. V is TRBV5-8 and J is TRBJ1-5; D ambiguous. The clonotype comes from an adult in good health. The CDR3 loop reads CASSFLARSNQPQHF. The CDR3 DNA reads as TGTGCCAGCAGCTTCCTGGCACGGAGCAATCAGCCCCAGCATTTT.